This T cell receptor (beta chain) was sequenced for a study of shared clonotypes between healthy human individuals. Study summary: Donors were two women and three men aged 18 to 49. Broader study findings: Represented diversity (both genetic and exposure-history) was limited by the small number of donors. Among the subsets, naive ones generally showed larger estimated richness than memory ones.

As concerns this clone: Its antigen remains unidentified.

V was cut by 5 bases and J by 1 base, with 9 bases left in between. Germline CDR1 reads SGHTA; CDR2 reads FQGNSA. The CDR3 has 13 residues. Naive CD8 cells, CD45RO-negative and positively selected for CCR7, excluded terminally differentiated effector memory CD45RA+ cells. Libraries were prepared by immunoSEQ multiplex PCR; TCRdb keeps only in-frame clonotypes and omits some of them. The repertoire holds about 2.2 million clones, with 93% as singletons. The clonotype comes from a young man in good health. Some clones in this sample may be carry-over from other donors' samples. Sequencing was carried out using naive CD8+ T cells from PBMCs. The chain recombines TRBV7-2 with TRBJ2-7; D uncertain. DNA of the CDR3: TGTGCCAGCAGCCCCAAGTATTCCTACGAGCAGTACTTC. As protein: CASSPKYSYEQYF.